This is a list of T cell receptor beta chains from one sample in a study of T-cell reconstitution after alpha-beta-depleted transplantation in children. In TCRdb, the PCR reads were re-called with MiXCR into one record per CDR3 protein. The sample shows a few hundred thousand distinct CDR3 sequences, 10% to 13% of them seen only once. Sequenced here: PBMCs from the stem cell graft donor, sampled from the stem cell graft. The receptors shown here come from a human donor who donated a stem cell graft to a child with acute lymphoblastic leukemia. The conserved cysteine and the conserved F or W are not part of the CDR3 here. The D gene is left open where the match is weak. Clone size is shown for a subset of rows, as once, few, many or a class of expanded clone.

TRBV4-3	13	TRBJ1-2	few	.	ASSQGGGDGHGYT
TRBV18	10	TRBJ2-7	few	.	ASSPTSNEQY
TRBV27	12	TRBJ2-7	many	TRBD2	ASRGGTSHYEQY
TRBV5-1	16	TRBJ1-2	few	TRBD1	ASSLAPRQGDLGYGYT
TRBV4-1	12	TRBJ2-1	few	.	ASSQEERDDEQF
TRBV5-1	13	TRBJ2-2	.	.	ASSFQTGNTGELF
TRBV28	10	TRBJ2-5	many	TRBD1	ASTTGGETQY
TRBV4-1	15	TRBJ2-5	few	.	ASSQVAKKGGGETQY
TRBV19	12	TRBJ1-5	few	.	ASSTHPNFQPQH
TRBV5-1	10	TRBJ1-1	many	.	ASSFQGTEAF
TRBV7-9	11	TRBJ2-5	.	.	ASSFITGETQY
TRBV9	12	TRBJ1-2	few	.	ASSVGVGEYGYT
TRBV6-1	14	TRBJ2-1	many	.	ASFPGAGASYNEQF
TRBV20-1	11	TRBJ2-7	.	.	SARARTGYEQY
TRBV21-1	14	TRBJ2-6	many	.	ASSKGGGSGANVLT
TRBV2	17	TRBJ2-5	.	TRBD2	ASSHIYSRTSGGAETQY
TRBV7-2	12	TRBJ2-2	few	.	ASSPTDWTGELF
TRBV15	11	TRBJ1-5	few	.	ATSRREAQPQH
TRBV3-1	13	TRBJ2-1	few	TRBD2	ASSPRSSGSYEQF
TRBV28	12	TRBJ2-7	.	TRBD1	ASSLGQGSEEQY
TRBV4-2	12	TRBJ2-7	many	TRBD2	ASSQASGPYEQY
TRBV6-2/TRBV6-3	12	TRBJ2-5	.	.	ASSPRPFAETQY
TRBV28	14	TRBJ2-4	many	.	ASSFTLAGAKNIQY
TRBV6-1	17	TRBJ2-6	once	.	ASSEAPLGSFSGANVLT
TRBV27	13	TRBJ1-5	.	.	ASSTEGLGNQPQH
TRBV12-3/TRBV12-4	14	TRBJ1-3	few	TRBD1	ASTLGQALSGNTIY
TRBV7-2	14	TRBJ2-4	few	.	ASSSYRGLAKNIQY
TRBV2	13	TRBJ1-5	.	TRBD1	ASSGDRGSNQPQH
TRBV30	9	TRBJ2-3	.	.	AWSPTDTQY
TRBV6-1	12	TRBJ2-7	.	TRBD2	ASRSGSGLYEQY
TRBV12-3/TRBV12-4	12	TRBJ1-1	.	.	ASSPLAGGTEAF
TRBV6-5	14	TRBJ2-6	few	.	ASSYSVRGGANVLT
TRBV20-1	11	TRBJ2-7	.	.	SAFTRSSYEQY
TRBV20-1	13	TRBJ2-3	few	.	SARARQGTTDTQY
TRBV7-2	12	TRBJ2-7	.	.	ASSEQGLTYEQY
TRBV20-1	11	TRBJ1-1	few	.	SARDGRWDEAF
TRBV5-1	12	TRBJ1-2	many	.	ASSLEGPNYGYT
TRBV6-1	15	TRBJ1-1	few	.	ASSEQVGQFGNTEAF
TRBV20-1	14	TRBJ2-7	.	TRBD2	SAMGLAELISYEQY
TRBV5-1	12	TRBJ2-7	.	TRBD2	ASSLQLADEEQY
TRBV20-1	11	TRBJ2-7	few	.	SARVKSSYEQY
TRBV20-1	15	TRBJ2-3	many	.	SASSLIAGRVADTQY
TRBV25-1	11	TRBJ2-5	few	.	ASSEDSQETQY
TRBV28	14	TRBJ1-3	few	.	ASSLNNWFSGNTIY
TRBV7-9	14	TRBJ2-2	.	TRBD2	ASTLAGERETGELF
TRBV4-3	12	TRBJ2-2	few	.	ASSQDTATGELF
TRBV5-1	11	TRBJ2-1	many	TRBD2	ASSPEREYEQF
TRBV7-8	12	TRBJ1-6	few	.	ASSLDGARSPLH
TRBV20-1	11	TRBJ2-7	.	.	SANSADSYEQY